These 27 T cell receptor beta chains were sequenced from one sample in a study of PD-1 blockade in classical Hodgkin lymphoma. Here immunoSEQ multiplex PCR was the method, and the copy in TCRdb shows in-frame clones only, minus some. Of roughly 18,000 clones listed, 60% to 80% are singletons. As to time point: cycle 4 day 1 (C4D1), after 6 weeks of nivolumab. Every single patient, without exception, relapsed after autologous stem cell transplantation, and brentuximab vedotin exposure varied. Magnetic negative selection purified CD4+ T cells from thawed PBMCs. This specimen was CD4+ T cells from blood, taken before the fourth cycle of nivolumab. These receptors originate from a human donor with classical Hodgkin lymphoma.

This chain uses TRBV25-1 with TRBJ1-1, with 7 bases fitting TRBD1. This CDR3 is built from 14 residues. V trimming: 6 bases; J trimming: 4 bases; junction bases outside the gene matches: 8. From germline, CDR1 is MGHDK and CDR2 SYGVNS. The CDR3 nucleotides are TGTGCCAGCAGGCACTCAGGGGGGGCCACTGAAGCTTTCTTT. It specifies CASRHSGGATEAFF. The variable domain in full, completed from reference TRBV25-1 and TRBJ1-1, reads EADIYQTPRYLVIGTGKKITLECSQTMGHDKMYWYQQDPGMELHLIHYSYGVNSTEKGDLSSESTVSRIRTEHFPLTLESARPSHTSQYLCASRHSGGATEAFFGQGTRLTVV.

This rearrangement joins TRBV5-1 to TRBJ2-7; 12 bases are shared with TRBD2. The CDR3 is made up of 16 amino acids. Germline CDR1 SGHRS, CDR2 YFSETQ. With 5 bases clipped from V and 2 bases from J, the junction kept 8 bases outside the gene matches. CDR3 DNA: TGCGCCAGCAGTCACGGTACTAGCGGGGGGACCTACGAGCAGTACTTC. Protein product: CASSHGTSGGTYEQYF.

This clone was counted only a few times. V gene TRBV5-4 combines with J gene TRBJ1-2, with 8 bases identical to TRBD1. V trimming: 4 bases; J trimming: 6 bases; junction bases outside the gene matches: 2. Germline loops: CDR1 SGHNT, CDR2 YYREEE (reference sequence). The CDR3 covers 12 residues. CDR3 DNA sequence: TGTGCCAGCAGCCCGGACAGGGATGGCTACACCTTC. It yields the protein CASSPDRDGYTF.

V and J are TRBV19 and TRBJ1-5, with TRBD1 as a possible D gene (5 bases). V was clipped by 1 base and J by 4 bases, with 8 bases between them. Germline V gene sequence: CDR1 LNHDA, CDR2 SQIVND (reference sequence). The CDR3 totals 14 residues. The CDR3 DNA sequence: TGTGCCAGTAGTATAGTGAAGGGGAATCAGCCCCAGCATTTT. This translates into CASSIVKGNQPQHF.

This clone was counted between two and nine times. This chain connects TRBV28 to TRBJ1-2, with 8 bases aligning to TRBD1. The junction had 5 bases not matched to a gene; V was cut back by 6 bases and J by 8 bases. Germline CDR1 and CDR2: MDHEN and SYDVKM. The CDR3 is made up of 12 amino acids. In DNA, the CDR3 is TGTGCCAGCAGCAGGGGGCTTGAAGGCTACACCTTC. It specifies CASSRGLEGYTF.

CDR3 sequence (DNA): TGTGCCAGCAGTTGTAGGGACTACGAGCAGTACTTC. It translates to CASSCRDYEQYF. J is TRBJ2-7 and V is TRBV6-4; D not certain. V gave up 5 bases and J gave up 3 bases, with 8 bases separating them. Germline loops: CDR1 MRHNA, CDR2 SNTAGT. The CDR3 runs to 12 residues.

The chain uses TRBV7-3 and TRBJ1-1; perhaps TRBD1 as D (6 bases). The V and J ends lost 5 bases and 3 bases respectively, with 10 bases between them. CDR1 and CDR2 (germline): SGHTA, FQGTGA. CDR3 size: 13 residues. The CDR3 DNA reads as TGTGCCAGCAGCGTGGACAGATACACTGAAGCTTTCTTT. Translation: CASSVDRYTEAFF.

The rearrangement joins TRBV5-8 to TRBJ1-3, with D possibly being TRBD1 (5 bases). V lost 3 bases and J 1 base, leaving 11 bases between the germline ends. Looked up from germline, CDR1 is SGHTS and CDR2 is YDEGEE. There are 15 residues in the CDR3. The CDR3 loop is CASSSSRGSGNTIYF. The CDR3 DNA reads as TGTGCCAGCAGCTCTTCAAGGGGTTCTGGAAACACCATATATTTT.

The chain uses TRBV9 and TRBJ2-1; D uncertain. V lost 0 bases and J lost 0, with 7 bases in between. CDR3 length equals 15 residues. Germline lookup yields CDR1 SGDLS and CDR2 YYNGEE. The CDR3 protein is CASSVDGNSYNEQFF. Here the CDR3 DNA reads TGTGCCAGCAGCGTAGACGGAAACTCCTACAATGAGCAGTTCTTC. Together with reference TRBV9 and TRBJ2-1, the CDR3 gives the full variable domain: DSGVTQTPKHLITATGQRVTLRCSPRSGDLSVYWYQQSLDQGLQFLIQYYNGEERAKGNILERFSAQQFPDLHSELNLSSLELGDSALYFCASSVDGNSYNEQFFGPGTRLTVL.

CDR3 nucleotides: TGTGCCAGCAGCTTAATGCCCGGGACATCAGATACATACGAGCAGTACTTC. Its protein product is CASSLMPGTSDTYEQYF. The chain couples TRBV7-6 to TRBJ2-7, with D possibly being TRBD1 (6 bases). Germline lookup yields CDR1 SGHVS and CDR2 FNYEAQ. There are 17 residues in the CDR3. Trimming took off 2 bases at V and 4 bases at J, with 21 bases between the two ends.

The chain couples TRBV9 to TRBJ1-3; possible D gene TRBD1, 6 bases. CDR1 is SGDLS and CDR2 is YYNGEE in the germline V gene. CDR3 length: 15 residues. V was cut by 3 bases and J by 2 bases, with 12 bases left in between. CDR3 DNA sequence: TGTGCCAGCAGCGACTCAAACAGGGCTGGAAACACCATATATTTT. Protein sequence: CASSDSNRAGNTIYF.

There are a few counts of this clone. The chain links TRBV5-1 to TRBJ1-2; the D is unclear. With 3 bases removed from V and 1 base from J, the gap between germline ends came to 16 bases. Germline CDR1 reads SGHRS; CDR2 reads YFSETQ. This CDR3 has 16 residues. CDR3 DNA sequence: TGCGCCAGCAGCTCCGGGTTGGGCAGCGTTAACTATGGCTACACCTTC. Protein: CASSSGLGSVNYGYTF.

This chain connects TRBV19 to TRBJ2-2; tentatively, D is TRBD1 (5 bases). The CDR3 is made up of 15 amino acids. The germline V gene has CDR1 LNHDA and CDR2 SQIVND (reference sequence). The V and J ends lost 4 bases and 2 bases respectively, with 11 bases between them. CDR3 nucleotides: TGTGCCAGTAGTAGTCATCAGGGAAACACCGGGGAGCTGTTTTTT. Translated, it gives CASSSHQGNTGELFF.

The chain recombines TRBV5-1 with TRBJ2-1, with D perhaps given as TRBD1 or TRBD2 (6 bases each). The CDR3 runs 18 residues. The ends were cut back, 4 bases at V and 7 bases at J, with 27 bases in the middle. The germline V gene has CDR1 SGHRS and CDR2 YFSETQ. Here the CDR3 DNA reads TGCGCCAGCAGCCGTTCGTCCCGAACAGGGATAGGAGGGAATGAGCAGTTCTTC. Its translation is CASSRSSRTGIGGNEQFF. The whole variable domain, filled in from reference TRBV5-1 and TRBJ2-1, reads KAGVTQTPRYLIKTRGQQVTLSCSPISGHRSVSWYQQTPGQGLQFLFEYFSETQRNKGNFPGRFSGRQFSNSRSEMNVSTLELGDSALYLCASSRSSRTGIGGNEQFFGPGTRLTVL.

The chain employs TRBV6-1 and TRBJ2-1; weak D call: TRBD1 (8 bases). CDR3 size: 14 residues. Per the germline V gene, CDR1 is MNHNS and CDR2 is SASEGT. V was shortened by 6 bases and J by 1 base, with 10 bases between the two germline ends. The CDR3 DNA sequence: TGTGCCAGCAGACAGGGGGGGTCCTACAATGAGCAGTTCTTC. Protein: CASRQGGSYNEQFF.

The gene calls are TRBV9 and TRBJ2-5; 11 bases are shared with TRBD2. The germline CDR1 and CDR2 sequences are SGDLS and YYNGEE. This CDR3 is 15 amino acids long. V was clipped by 2 bases and J by 5 bases; unmatched bases: 5. In DNA, the CDR3 is TGTGCCAGCAGCGTGATAGCGGGGGGGAGGGAGACCCAGTACTTC. It translates to CASSVIAGGRETQYF. Full variable domain (remainder filled in from reference TRBV9 and TRBJ2-5): DSGVTQTPKHLITATGQRVTLRCSPRSGDLSVYWYQQSLDQGLQFLIQYYNGEERAKGNILERFSAQQFPDLHSELNLSSLELGDSALYFCASSVIAGGRETQYFGPGTRLLVL.

This clone was recorded a few times. The CDR3 DNA is TGTGCCAGCAGTTACTCGAATAGAGAGTATTCACCCCTCCACTTT. Protein product: CASSYSNREYSPLHF. This chain links TRBV6-5 with TRBJ1-6; D remains ambiguous. CDR1 is MNHEY, CDR2 SVGAGI, per germline. V dropped 0 bases and J dropped 8 bases, with 11 bases sitting between them. The CDR3 consists of 15 residues.

The V and J genes are TRBV28 and TRBJ2-6; D not resolved. V lost 6 bases and J 0 bases, leaving 6 bases between the germline ends. The CDR3 runs to 14 residues. From germline, CDR1 is MDHEN and CDR2 SYDVKM. The CDR3 nucleotides read TGTGCCAGCAGAACAACCTCTGGGGCCAACGTCCTGACTTTC. This translates into CASRTTSGANVLTF.

The chain employs TRBV4-2 and TRBJ2-5; unclear D gene. This CDR3 region has 15 residues. Deletions cut 0 bases from V and 1 base from J, with 9 bases between. Germline-derived CDR1 and CDR2 are LGHNA and YNFKEQ. CDR3 protein: CASSQDAPSQETQYF. The DNA for the CDR3 is TGTGCCAGCAGCCAAGATGCCCCCTCCCAAGAGACCCAGTACTTC.

The V and J genes are TRBV19 and TRBJ1-5, with TRBD1 matching 8 bases. From germline, CDR1 is LNHDA and CDR2 SQIVND (reference sequence). Trimming removed 5 bases from V and 2 bases from J; junction bases left unmatched: 5. The CDR3 consists of 15 residues. The CDR3 spells CASSASGGGNQPQHF. CDR3 sequence (DNA): TGTGCCAGTAGTGCATCAGGGGGCGGCAATCAGCCCCAGCATTTT.

The chain employs TRBV5-1 and TRBJ2-1, with TRBD1 matching 8 bases. V lost 0 bases and J lost 7; bases outside the gene matches: 9. The CDR3 runs 16 residues. Per the germline V gene, CDR1 is SGHRS and CDR2 is YFSETQ. CDR3 sequence reads: CASSLVDRVSGNEQFF. DNA for the CDR3: TGCGCCAGCAGCTTGGTGGACAGGGTGAGTGGAAATGAGCAGTTCTTC.

V gene TRBV19 combines with J gene TRBJ2-1; the D call may be TRBD1 or TRBD2 (5 bases each). Germline V gene data show CDR1 as LNHDA and CDR2 as SQIVND (reference sequence). V lost 9 bases and J 3 bases, leaving 18 bases between the germline ends. This CDR3 spans 15 amino acids. CDR3 sequence reads: CASRPGTTLYNEQFF. The CDR3 DNA is TGTGCCAGCCGACCCGGGACCACCCTCTACAATGAGCAGTTCTTC.

The rearrangement uses TRBV6-1 and TRBJ1-2; tentative D call: TRBD1 (5 bases). Per germline, CDR1 MNHNS and CDR2 SASEGT. CDR3 length: 14 amino acids. V shed 4 bases and J shed 8 bases, with 17 bases lying between them. The CDR3 here is CASSVGGEVGGYTF. CDR3 sequence (DNA): TGTGCCAGCAGTGTTGGAGGGGAGGTTGGAGGCTACACCTTC.

The rearrangement links TRBV27 to TRBJ1-1; 7 bases are a match to TRBD1. CDR3 length: 15 amino acids. With 5 bases clipped from V and 5 bases from J, the junction kept 11 bases outside the gene matches. Per germline, CDR1 MNHEY and CDR2 SMNVEV (reference sequence). The CDR3 spells CASSTHTQGGTEAFF. DNA of the CDR3: TGTGCCAGCAGTACACACACGCAGGGGGGAACTGAAGCTTTCTTT.

The rearrangement joins TRBV5-8 to TRBJ2-1, with 8 bases matching TRBD1. Losses at the gene ends were 4 bases for V and 6 bases for J; bases not matched to a gene: 18. The CDR3 covers 18 residues. Germline loops: CDR1 SGHTS, CDR2 YDEGEE. The CDR3 bases are TGTGCCAGCAGCCGCTCGACAGGGGTTTGGGGAAGGGGCAATGAGCAGTTCTTC. Its translation: CASSRSTGVWGRGNEQFF.

This chain links TRBV6-5 with TRBJ2-1, with 7 bases identical to TRBD2. V was clipped by 1 base and J by 4 bases; unmatched bases: 4. There are 15 residues in the CDR3. Germline loops: CDR1 MNHEY, CDR2 SVGAGI. The CDR3, as DNA: TGTGCCAGCAGTTACTTGGGAGCGGGGTACAATGAGCAGTTCTTC. It is translated as CASSYLGAGYNEQFF.

Points on this clone: The same CDR3 can be traced to other DNA sequences in this sample. The chain combines TRBV18 with TRBJ1-1; TRBD1 matches at 7 bases. CDR3 size: 14 residues. Trimming at V came to 3 bases and at J to 0 bases, leaving 1 base not matched to a gene. Germline assignment: CDR1 KGHSH and CDR2 LQKENI. This CDR3 reads CASSPDRVNTEAFF. CDR3 in DNA: TGTGCCAGCTCACCTGACAGGGTGAACACTGAAGCTTTCTTT.